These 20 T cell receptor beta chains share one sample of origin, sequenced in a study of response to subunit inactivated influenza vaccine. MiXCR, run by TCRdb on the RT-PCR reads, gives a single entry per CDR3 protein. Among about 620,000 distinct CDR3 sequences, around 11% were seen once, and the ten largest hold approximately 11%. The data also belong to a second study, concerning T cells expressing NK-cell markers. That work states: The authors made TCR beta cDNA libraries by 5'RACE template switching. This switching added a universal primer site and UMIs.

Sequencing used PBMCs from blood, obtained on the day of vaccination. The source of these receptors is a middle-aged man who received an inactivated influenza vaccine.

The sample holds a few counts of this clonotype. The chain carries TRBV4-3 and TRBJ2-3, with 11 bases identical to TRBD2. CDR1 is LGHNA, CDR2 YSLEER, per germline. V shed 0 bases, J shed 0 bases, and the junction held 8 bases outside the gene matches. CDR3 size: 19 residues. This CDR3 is CASSQDTSGGSSSTDTQYF. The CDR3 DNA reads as TGCGCCAGCAGCCAAGATACTAGCGGGGGATCTTCTAGCACAGATACGCAGTATTTT.

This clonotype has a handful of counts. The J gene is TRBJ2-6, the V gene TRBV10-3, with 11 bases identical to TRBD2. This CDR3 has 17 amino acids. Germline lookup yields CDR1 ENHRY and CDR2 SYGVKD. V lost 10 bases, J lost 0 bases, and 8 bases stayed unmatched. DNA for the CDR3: TGTGCCACGACTAGCGGGACCCGAGGCTCTGGGGCCAACGTCCTGACTTTC. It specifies CATTSGTRGSGANVLTF.

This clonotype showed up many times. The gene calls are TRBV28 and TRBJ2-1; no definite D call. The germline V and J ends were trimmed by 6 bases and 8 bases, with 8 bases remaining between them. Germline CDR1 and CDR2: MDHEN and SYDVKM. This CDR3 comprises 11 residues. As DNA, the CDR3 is TGTGCCAGCAGGAACTTTGATGAGCAGTTCTTC. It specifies CASRNFDEQFF. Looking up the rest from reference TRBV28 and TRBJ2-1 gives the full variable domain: DVKVTQSSRYLVKRTGEKVFLECVQDMDHENMFWYRQDPGLGLRLIYFSYDVKMKEKGDIPEGYSVSREKKERFSLILESASTNQTSMYLCASRNFDEQFFGPGTRLTVL.

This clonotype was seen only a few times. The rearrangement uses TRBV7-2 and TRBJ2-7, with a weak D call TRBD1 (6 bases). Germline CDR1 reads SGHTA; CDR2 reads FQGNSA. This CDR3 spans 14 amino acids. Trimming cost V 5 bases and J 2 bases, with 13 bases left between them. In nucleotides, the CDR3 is TGTGCCAGCAGCCGATCACAGGGCCCCTACGAGCAGTACTTC. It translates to CASSRSQGPYEQYF. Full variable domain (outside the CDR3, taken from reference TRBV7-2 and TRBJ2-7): GAGVSQSPSNKVTEKGKDVELRCDPISGHTALYWYRQSLGQGLEFLIYFQGNSAPDKSGLPSDRFSAERTGGSVSTLTIQRTQQEDSAVYLCASSRSQGPYEQYFGPGTRLTVT.

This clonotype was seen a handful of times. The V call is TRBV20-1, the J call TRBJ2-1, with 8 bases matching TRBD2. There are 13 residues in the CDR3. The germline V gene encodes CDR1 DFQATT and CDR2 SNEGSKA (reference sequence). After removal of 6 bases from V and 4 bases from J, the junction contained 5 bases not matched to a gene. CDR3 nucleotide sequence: TGCAGTGCGCCGCCTAGCGGGTACAATGAGCAGTTCTTC. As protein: CSAPPSGYNEQFF.

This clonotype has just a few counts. The CDR3 DNA reads as TGTGCCAGCAGTCGGACACTGCGAGATACGCAGTATTTT. Its protein product is CASSRTLRDTQYF. This rearrangement joins TRBV6-2 or TRBV6-3 to TRBJ2-3, with a tentative D call TRBD1 (5 bases). V was pared by 5 bases and J by 5 bases, with 11 bases between. The CDR3 runs to 13 residues. CDR1 is MNHEY and CDR2 is SVGEGT in the germline V gene.

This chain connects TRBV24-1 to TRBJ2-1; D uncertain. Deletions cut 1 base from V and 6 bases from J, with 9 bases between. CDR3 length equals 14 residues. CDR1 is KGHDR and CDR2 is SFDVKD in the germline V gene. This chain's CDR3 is CATSDFAQANEQFF. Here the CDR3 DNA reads TGTGCCACCAGTGATTTTGCCCAGGCCAATGAGCAGTTCTTC.

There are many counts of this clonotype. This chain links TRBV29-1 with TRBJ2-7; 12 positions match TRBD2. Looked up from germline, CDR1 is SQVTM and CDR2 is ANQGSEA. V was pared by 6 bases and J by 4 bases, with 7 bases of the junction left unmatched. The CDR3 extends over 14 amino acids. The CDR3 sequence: CSVGLAGPVYEQYF. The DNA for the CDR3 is TGCAGCGTGGGACTAGCGGGCCCCGTTTACGAGCAGTACTTC.

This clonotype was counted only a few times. The CDR3 DNA follows: TGTGCCAGTACGCAGGGGGAGGCCACCGGGGAGCTGTTTTTT. It yields the protein CASTQGEATGELFF. The chain joins TRBV19 to TRBJ2-2; TRBD1 is a possible D gene (7 bases). This CDR3 is built from 14 residues. Germline CDR1 and CDR2: LNHDA and SQIVND (reference sequence). V was clipped by 7 bases and J by 4 bases, with 13 bases between them.

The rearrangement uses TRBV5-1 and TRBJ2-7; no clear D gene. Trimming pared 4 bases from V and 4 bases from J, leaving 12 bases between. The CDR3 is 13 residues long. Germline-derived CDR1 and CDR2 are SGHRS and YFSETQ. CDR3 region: CASSRGYPYEQYF. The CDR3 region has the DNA TGCGCCAGCAGCCGTGGGTATCCTTACGAGCAGTACTTC.

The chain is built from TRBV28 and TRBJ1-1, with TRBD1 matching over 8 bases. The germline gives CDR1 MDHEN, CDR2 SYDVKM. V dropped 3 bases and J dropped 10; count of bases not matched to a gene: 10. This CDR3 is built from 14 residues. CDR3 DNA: TGTGCCAGCAGTTTTAGACAGGGGACAATAGGAGCTTTCTTT. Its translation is CASSFRQGTIGAFF.

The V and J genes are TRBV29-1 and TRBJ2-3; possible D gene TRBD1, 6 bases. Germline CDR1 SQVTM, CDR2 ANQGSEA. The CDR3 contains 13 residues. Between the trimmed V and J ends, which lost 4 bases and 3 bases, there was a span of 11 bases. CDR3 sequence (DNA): TGCAGCGTTGGGCAGGGGCAGACAGATACGCAGTATTTT. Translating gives CSVGQGQTDTQYF.

The CDR3 region is CASPPSAGYSYEQYF. The CDR3 DNA is TGCGCCAGCCCCCCCTCGGCGGGGTACTCCTACGAGCAGTACTTC. The chain combines TRBV5-1 with TRBJ2-7; D perhaps matches TRBD2 (6 bases). This CDR3 is 15 amino acids long. Deletions cut 7 bases from V and 0 bases from J, with 17 bases between. Germline V gives CDR1 SGHRS, CDR2 YFSETQ. Full variable domain (rest looked up from reference TRBV5-1 and TRBJ2-7): KAGVTQTPRYLIKTRGQQVTLSCSPISGHRSVSWYQQTPGQGLQFLFEYFSETQRNKGNFPGRFSGRQFSNSRSEMNVSTLELGDSALYLCASPPSAGYSYEQYFGPGTRLTVT.

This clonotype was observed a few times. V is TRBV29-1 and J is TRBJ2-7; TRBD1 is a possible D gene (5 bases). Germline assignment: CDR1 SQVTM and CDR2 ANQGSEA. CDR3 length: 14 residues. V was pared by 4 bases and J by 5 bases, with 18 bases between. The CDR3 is CSVVEGQGGDEQYF. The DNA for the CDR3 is TGCAGCGTTGTCGAAGGGCAGGGCGGAGACGAGCAGTACTTC.

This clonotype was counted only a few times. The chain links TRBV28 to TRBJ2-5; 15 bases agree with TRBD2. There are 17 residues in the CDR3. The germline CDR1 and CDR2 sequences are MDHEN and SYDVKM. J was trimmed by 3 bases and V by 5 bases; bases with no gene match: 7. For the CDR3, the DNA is TGTGCCAGCAGTCTCAGGACTAGCGGGGGGGCAAAAGAGACCCAGTACTTC. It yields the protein CASSLRTSGGAKETQYF.

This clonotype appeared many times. The CDR3 spells CSGQSRIGYEQYF. In DNA form, the CDR3 reads TGCAGTGGCCAGTCTAGGATCGGCTACGAGCAGTACTTC. This chain links TRBV20-1 with TRBJ2-7; the D is unclear. CDR1 is DFQATT, CDR2 SNEGSKA, per germline (reference sequence). The CDR3 has 13 amino acids. V lost 7 bases, J lost 3 bases, and 16 bases lay in between.

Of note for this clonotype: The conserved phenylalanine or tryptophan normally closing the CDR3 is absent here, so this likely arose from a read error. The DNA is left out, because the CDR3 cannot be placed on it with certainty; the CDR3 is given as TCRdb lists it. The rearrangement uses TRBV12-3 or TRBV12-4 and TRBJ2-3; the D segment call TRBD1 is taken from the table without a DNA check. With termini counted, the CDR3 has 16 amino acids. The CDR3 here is CASSFRGGPGTDTRYS.

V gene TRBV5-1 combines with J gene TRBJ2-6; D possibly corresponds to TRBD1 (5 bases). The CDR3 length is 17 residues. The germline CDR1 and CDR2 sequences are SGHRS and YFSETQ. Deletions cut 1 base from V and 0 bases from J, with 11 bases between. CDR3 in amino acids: CASSLSRVISGANVLTF. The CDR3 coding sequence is TGCGCCAGCAGCTTGTCCAGGGTCATCTCTGGGGCCAACGTCCTGACTTTC.

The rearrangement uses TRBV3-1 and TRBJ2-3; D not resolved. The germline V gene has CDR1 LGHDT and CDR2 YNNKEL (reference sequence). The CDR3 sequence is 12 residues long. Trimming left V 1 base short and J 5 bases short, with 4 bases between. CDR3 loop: CASSQVRDTQYF. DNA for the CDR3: TGTGCCAGCAGCCAAGTTAGAGATACGCAGTATTTT.

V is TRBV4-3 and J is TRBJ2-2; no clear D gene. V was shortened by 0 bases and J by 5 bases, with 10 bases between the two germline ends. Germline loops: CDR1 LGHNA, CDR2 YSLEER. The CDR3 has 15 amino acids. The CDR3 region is CASSQDLAATGELFF. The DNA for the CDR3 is TGCGCCAGCAGCCAAGATCTGGCCGCGACCGGGGAGCTGTTTTTT.